These 30 T cell receptor beta chains came from one sample sequenced in a study of shared clonotypes between healthy human individuals (dated by TCRdb to the early 2020s). The library was obtained by the immunoSEQ multiplex PCR assay. The table comes from immuneACCESS by way of TCRdb, which keeps in-frame sequences with V and J called. Part of the clones is missing from these tables; in studies checked, under half for an unresolved V gene and the rest for unknown reasons. The sample contains about 510,000 clones, approximately 85% of them found a single time. Under 15% of the sample belongs to the ten largest clones. The specimen sequenced was PBMCs. Receptor source: a woman aged 40 to 50 in good health. Some clones in this sample may be carry-over from other donors' samples.

The V call is TRBV6-5, the J call TRBJ1-4; D possibly corresponds to TRBD1 (6 bases). The CDR3 extends over 15 amino acids. CDR1 and CDR2 (germline): MNHEY, SVGAGI. Trimming cost V 6 bases and J 8 bases, with 19 bases left between them. The CDR3 is CASSQVSGVGEKLFF. CDR3 DNA sequence: TGTGCCAGCAGCCAAGTATCAGGGGTAGGAGAAAAACTGTTTTTT.

In nucleotides, the CDR3 is TGTGCCAGCAGTTGGACAGGGGTCGTCGAGCAGTACTTC. It yields the protein CASSWTGVVEQYF. V usage is TRBV27 and J usage is TRBJ2-7; 9 nucleotides align to TRBD1. Germline V gene sequence: CDR1 MNHEY, CDR2 SMNVEV (reference sequence). The CDR3 is made up of 13 amino acids. The V and J ends lost 4 bases and 6 bases, in that order; junction bases with no gene match: 4.

The chain employs TRBV6-6 and TRBJ2-7; 7 nucleotides agree with TRBD1. V shed 4 bases and J 0 bases; nucleotides not matched to a gene: 6. Germline CDR1 is MNHNY and CDR2 is SVGAGI (reference sequence). The length of the CDR3 is 15 residues. The CDR3 protein is CASSSQTGSSYEQYF. The DNA of the CDR3 is TGTGCCAGCAGTTCCCAGACAGGGAGCTCCTACGAGCAGTACTTC.

V and J are TRBV27 and TRBJ1-2; D not certain. V was clipped by 5 bases and J by 4 bases, with 11 bases between them. Germline V gene data show CDR1 as MNHEY and CDR2 as SMNVEV (reference sequence). The CDR3 runs 13 residues. Written as DNA, the CDR3 is TGTGCCAGCAGTCAAAACCGGGGCTATGGCTACACCTTC. This gives the protein CASSQNRGYGYTF.

The gene calls are TRBV11-2 and TRBJ1-2; 8 bases map to TRBD1. Germline loops: CDR1 SGHAT, CDR2 FQNNGV. Trimming took 5 bases from V and 3 from J; bases not matched to a gene: 8. The CDR3 spans 15 residues. The CDR3 here is CASSPTGGGYYGYTF. Here the CDR3 DNA reads TGTGCCAGCAGCCCAACAGGGGGGGGGTACTATGGCTACACCTTC.

This clone was seen once. The V call is TRBV6-1, the J call TRBJ2-1; D not resolved. The CDR3 covers 16 residues. The V gene's germline CDR1 is MNHNS and CDR2 SASEGT. Trimming removed 4 bases from V and 7 bases from J, with 20 bases in between. DNA of the CDR3: TGTGCCAGCAGTGCGTTGGCGTCTAGTCAGTGGAATGAGCAGTTCTTC. Translated: CASSALASSQWNEQFF.

In this sample, this clone turned up once. The chain employs TRBV30 and TRBJ2-3; 9 nucleotides align to TRBD2. CDR1 is GTSNPN, CDR2 SVGIG, per germline (reference sequence). Germline trimming cut 5 bases from V and 2 bases from J; bases unmatched to any gene: 8. The CDR3 runs 15 residues. The CDR3 loop is CAWSNLAGDTDTQYF. The CDR3 region has the DNA TGTGCCTGGTCCAACTTAGCGGGAGACACAGATACGCAGTATTTT.

The rearrangement joins TRBV27 to TRBJ2-7; D unresolved. CDR1 is MNHEY and CDR2 is SMNVEV in the germline V gene (reference sequence). Deletions cut 3 bases from V and 5 bases from J, with 11 bases between. This CDR3 has 13 residues. CDR3 DNA: TGTGCCAGCAGTTTTCGCCGGGCCGACGAGCAGTACTTC. Translated: CASSFRRADEQYF.

V is TRBV30 and J is TRBJ2-6, with unresolved D. The germline CDR1 and CDR2 sequences are GTSNPN and SVGIG (reference sequence). The CDR3 is made up of 15 amino acids. Trimming left V 0 bases short and J 1 base short, with 7 bases between. CDR3 DNA: TGTGCCTGGAGTGTAGACGGATCTGGGGCCAACGTCCTGACTTTC. It is translated as CAWSVDGSGANVLTF.

J is TRBJ2-7 and V is TRBV2; D ambiguous. This CDR3 has 14 amino acids. Trimming stripped 6 bases from V and 6 bases from J, with 18 bases between. The germline V gene encodes CDR1 SNHLY and CDR2 FYNNEI. The CDR3 DNA reads TGTGCCAGCAGAGAGAGACCCACACCTCGCGAGCAGTACTTC. Protein sequence: CASRERPTPREQYF.

The chain recombines TRBV10-3 with TRBJ1-5; D is possibly TRBD1 (6 bases). The germline gives CDR1 ENHRY, CDR2 SYGVKD. Trimming stripped 0 bases from V and 6 bases from J, with 12 bases between. This CDR3 region has 15 residues. CDR3 sequence reads: CAISESRGVGQPQHF. The CDR3 nucleotides read TGTGCCATCAGTGAGTCGAGGGGGGTTGGTCAGCCCCAGCATTTT.

The CDR3 spells CASKGNANTGELFF. CDR3 bases: TGTGCCAGCAAGGGTAACGCCAACACCGGGGAGCTGTTTTTT. V gene TRBV7-3 combines with J gene TRBJ2-2, with D hard to call. The germline V gene encodes CDR1 SGHTA and CDR2 FQGTGA. This CDR3 has 14 residues. V was trimmed by 7 bases and J by 2 bases, leaving 11 bases between them.

This chain links TRBV28 with TRBJ2-7; D not certain. The germline CDR1 and CDR2 sequences are MDHEN and SYDVKM. There are 14 residues in the CDR3. Trimming cost V 4 bases and J 7 bases, with 17 bases left between them. This chain's CDR3 is CASSYPSAGWEQYF. The CDR3 bases are TGTGCCAGCAGTTACCCCTCCGCAGGCTGGGAGCAGTACTTC.

This clone has just one count. The chain uses TRBV7-9 and TRBJ2-7; the D gene is possibly TRBD1 (6 bases). Trimming removed 5 bases at V and 3 bases at J, with 11 bases between. CDR1 is SEHNR, CDR2 FQNEAQ, per germline (reference sequence). The CDR3 contains 13 residues. The CDR3 spells CASSPGQIYEQYF. The CDR3 DNA is TGTGCCAGCAGCCCTGGACAGATCTACGAGCAGTACTTC.

The genes are TRBV14 and TRBJ1-2; unclear D gene. This CDR3 has 13 amino acids. Germline V gene data show CDR1 as SGHDN and CDR2 as FVKESK. V lost 3 bases, J lost 5 bases, and 10 bases lay in between. The CDR3 spells CASSHSGSYGYTF. In DNA form, the CDR3 reads TGTGCCAGCAGCCATAGTGGGTCATATGGCTACACCTTC.

Turning to this clone: Additional DNA sequences in this sample encode the identical CDR3. The chain couples TRBV7-9 to TRBJ2-5, with TRBD1 matching over 8 bases. The J call is uncertain, as TRBJ2-7 better fits the DNA end. Germline assignment: CDR1 SEHNR and CDR2 FQNEAQ (reference sequence). The CDR3 extends over 14 amino acids. This CDR3 is CASSLGTGSYEQYF. For the CDR3, the DNA is TGTGCCAGCAGCTTAGGGACAGGGTCATACGAGCAGTACTTC.

The rearrangement links TRBV5-6 to TRBJ2-2; D is unclear. Germline CDR1 SGHDT, CDR2 YYEEEE. V lost 0 bases, J lost 5 bases, and 5 bases lay in between. The CDR3 has 13 amino acids. The CDR3 coding sequence is TGTGCCAGCAGCTTGGAGTTGACCGGGGAGCTGTTTTTT. Amino acids: CASSLELTGELFF.

This clone turned up a few times. The chain combines TRBV5-1 with TRBJ2-5; TRBD2 matches at 9 bases. The V segment lost 0 bases and the J segment 5 bases; nucleotides outside the gene matches: 8. The CDR3 consists of 16 residues. Germline V gene lookup returns CDR1 SGHRS and CDR2 YFSETQ. CDR3 sequence reads: CASSLVAAGGGETQYF. The CDR3 DNA follows: TGCGCCAGCAGCTTGGTGGCTGCGGGAGGGGGGGAGACCCAGTACTTC.

The chain recombines TRBV7-3 with TRBJ2-5, with D maybe TRBD2 (6 bases). The CDR3 runs 13 residues. V was cut by 5 bases and J by 7 bases, with 14 bases left in between. Germline values: CDR1 SGHTA, CDR2 FQGTGA. CDR3 sequence reads: CASSDGTWGTQYF. CDR3 nucleotides: TGTGCCAGCAGCGACGGGACTTGGGGGACCCAGTACTTC.

This clone has just a few counts. The chain joins TRBV6-4 to TRBJ2-2; D tentatively fits TRBD1 or TRBD2 (5 bases each). This CDR3 has 14 amino acids. V was clipped by 6 bases and J by 3 bases, with 11 bases between them. Germline V gene data show CDR1 as MRHNA and CDR2 as SNTAGT. CDR3 nucleotide sequence: TGTGCCAGCAGCCCCGGGGCGGACACCGGGGAGCTGTTTTTT. Translated: CASSPGADTGELFF.

The table lists this clone with a few counts. The chain is built from TRBV18 and TRBJ1-2, with D tentatively TRBD1 (6 bases). Trimming pared 0 bases from V and 4 bases from J, leaving 15 bases between. This CDR3 contains 16 residues. In germline, CDR1 is KGHSH, CDR2 LQKENI. The chain's CDR3 is CASSPPERGHLYGYTF. The DNA of the CDR3 is TGTGCCAGCTCACCACCGGAAAGGGGACACCTCTATGGCTACACCTTC.

In regard to this clone: Distinct nucleotide sequences in the sample also encode this CDR3. The V call is TRBV28, the J call TRBJ2-7, with D hard to call. This CDR3 is built from 12 residues. V gave up 5 bases and J gave up 3 bases, with 8 bases separating them. Germline CDR1 MDHEN, CDR2 SYDVKM. As DNA, the CDR3 is TGTGCCAGCAGTCTCTTCGGCTACGAGCAGTACTTC. Translating gives CASSLFGYEQYF. Full variable domain (rest looked up from reference TRBV28 and TRBJ2-7): DVKVTQSSRYLVKRTGEKVFLECVQDMDHENMFWYRQDPGLGLRLIYFSYDVKMKEKGDIPEGYSVSREKKERFSLILESASTNQTSMYLCASSLFGYEQYFGPGTRLTVT.

This chain connects TRBV5-4 to TRBJ2-7; D uncertain. V was cut by 0 bases and J by 2 bases, with 6 bases left in between. Germline V gene sequence: CDR1 SGHNT, CDR2 YYREEE (reference sequence). This CDR3 comprises 13 residues. CDR3 loop: CASSLGSTYEQYF. The CDR3 coding sequence is TGTGCCAGCAGCTTGGGCTCTACCTACGAGCAGTACTTC.

The V gene is TRBV7-2, the J gene TRBJ2-5, with a possible D match to TRBD2 (7 bases). The length of the CDR3 is 17 residues. Deletions cut 2 bases from V and 5 bases from J, with 21 bases between. CDR1 and CDR2 from the germline V gene are SGHTA and FQGNSA. CDR3 residues: CASSLFFVSGGAETQYF. Here the CDR3 DNA reads TGTGCCAGCAGCTTATTTTTCGTTTCGGGGGGCGCGGAGACCCAGTACTTC.

The J gene is TRBJ2-2, the V gene TRBV10-3, with 9 positions matching TRBD1. The CDR3 spans 17 residues. CDR1 ENHRY and CDR2 SYGVKD come from the germline V gene. V was pared by 10 bases and J by 5 bases, with 17 bases of the junction left unmatched. This chain's CDR3 is CANSGTGSVVGTGELFF. CDR3 nucleotides: TGTGCCAACTCCGGGACAGGGTCGGTGGTAGGGACCGGGGAGCTGTTTTTT.

The rearrangement joins TRBV9 to TRBJ2-3; TRBD2 is a possible D gene (6 bases). Between the trimmed V and J ends, which lost 2 bases and 0 bases, there was a span of 16 bases. The V gene's germline CDR1 is SGDLS and CDR2 YYNGEE. The CDR3 is made up of 17 amino acids. The CDR3 DNA sequence: TGTGCCAGCAGCGTCCCCCTTAGCGGAACTAGCACAGATACGCAGTATTTT. Amino acids: CASSVPLSGTSTDTQYF.

The chain uses TRBV6-5 and TRBJ1-2; TRBD1 is a possible D gene (5 bases). The CDR3 covers 15 residues. Germline CDR1 MNHEY, CDR2 SVGAGI. Trimming cost V 0 bases and J 2 bases, with 10 bases left between them. In DNA, the CDR3 is TGTGCCAGCAGTTACTCCTTAGGGGCGAACTATGGCTACACCTTC. Translating gives CASSYSLGANYGYTF.

This sequence joins TRBV9 and TRBJ2-4; possibly TRBD1 for D (7 bases). Germline V gene data show CDR1 as SGDLS and CDR2 as YYNGEE. The CDR3 has 15 residues. V was clipped by 2 bases and J by 7 bases, with 16 bases between them. As DNA, the CDR3 is TGTGCCAGCAGCGTGGAGGGGGCGAGGGGCAACATTCAGTACTTC. This encodes CASSVEGARGNIQYF. The complete variable domain, with remaining parts taken from reference TRBV9 and TRBJ2-4, reads DSGVTQTPKHLITATGQRVTLRCSPRSGDLSVYWYQQSLDQGLQFLIQYYNGEERAKGNILERFSAQQFPDLHSELNLSSLELGDSALYFCASSVEGARGNIQYFGAGTRLSVL.

This clone was seen a few times. The J gene is TRBJ1-5, the V gene TRBV30; 7 nucleotides match TRBD1. Germline V gene lookup returns CDR1 GTSNPN and CDR2 SVGIG (reference sequence). This CDR3 contains 18 residues. With 2 bases clipped from V and 10 bases from J, the junction kept 23 bases outside the gene matches. CDR3 nucleotides: TGTGCCTGGAGTTCCGGGACAGTCCCAATCCCCCCGGGGGGACCCCAGCATTTT. Translating it yields CAWSSGTVPIPPGGPQHF. Full variable domain (remainder filled in from reference TRBV30 and TRBJ1-5): SQTIHQWPATLVQPVGSPLSLECTVEGTSNPNLYWYRQAAGRGLQLLFYSVGIGQISSEVPQNLSASRPQDRQFILSSKKLLLSDSGFYLCAWSSGTVPIPPGGPQHFGDGTRLSIL.

This clone was recorded once. The V gene is TRBV10-3, the J gene TRBJ1-1; perhaps TRBD1 as D (5 bases). The CDR3 extends over 13 amino acids. The germline V and J ends were trimmed by 3 bases and 4 bases, with 9 bases remaining between them. Germline-derived CDR1 and CDR2 are ENHRY and SYGVKD. The CDR3 here is CAISERGATEAFF. The CDR3 DNA reads as TGTGCCATCAGTGAAAGAGGGGCCACTGAAGCTTTCTTT.